Sequencing of this T cell receptor (beta chain) was carried out in a study of TIL therapy for anti-PD-1-resistant metastatic lung cancer. On the study more broadly: Tumors carried a median about 1.6 non-synonymous mutations per megabase.

The immunoSEQ assay was v3. Measured with immunoSEQ multiplex PCR; TCRdb has only the in-frame clones, and not every one. The sample has about 100,000 clones, around three fifths seen once. Specified time point: pre-treatment sample, taken before nivolumab and TIL therapy. The tumor samples were excised metastases, mostly pleural nodules or supraclavicular lymph nodes. The CDR3 loop spans 14 amino acids. V was cut by 6 bases and J by 1 base, with 9 bases left in between. CDR1 KGHDR and CDR2 SFDVKD come from the germline V gene. The sequenced sample was tumor tissue, obtained at baseline. The receptor comes from a person aged 25 to 85 with non-small cell lung cancer. This chain connects TRBV24-1 to TRBJ2-1, with D uncertain. The CDR3 sequence is CATSRSMSYNEQFF. In DNA, the CDR3 is TGTGCCACCAGTCGTAGCATGTCCTACAATGAGCAGTTCTTC.